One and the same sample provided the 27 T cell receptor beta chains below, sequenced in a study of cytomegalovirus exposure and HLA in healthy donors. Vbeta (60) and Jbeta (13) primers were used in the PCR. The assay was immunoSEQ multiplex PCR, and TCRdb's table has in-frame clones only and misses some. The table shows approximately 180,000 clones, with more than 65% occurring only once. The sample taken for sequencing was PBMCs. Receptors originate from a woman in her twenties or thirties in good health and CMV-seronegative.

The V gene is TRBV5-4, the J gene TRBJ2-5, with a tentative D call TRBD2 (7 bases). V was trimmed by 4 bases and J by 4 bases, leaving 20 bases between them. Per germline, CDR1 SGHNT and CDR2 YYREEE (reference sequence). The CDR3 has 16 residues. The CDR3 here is CASSRPLSGGAETQYF. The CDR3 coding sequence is TGTGCCAGCAGCCGTCCTCTGAGTGGGGGGGCAGAGACCCAGTACTTC.

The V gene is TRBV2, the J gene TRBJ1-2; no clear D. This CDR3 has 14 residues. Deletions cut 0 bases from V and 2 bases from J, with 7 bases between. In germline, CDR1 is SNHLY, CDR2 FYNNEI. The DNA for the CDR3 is TGTGCCAGCAGTGAAGCGCGCCGAAACTATGGCTACACCTTC. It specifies CASSEARRNYGYTF. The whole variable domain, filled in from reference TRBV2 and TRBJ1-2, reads EPEVTQTPSHQVTQMGQEVILRCVPISNHLYFYWYRQILGQKVEFLVSFYNNEISEKSEIFDDQFSVERPDGSNFTLKIRSTKLEDSAMYFCASSEARRNYGYTFGSGTRLTVV.

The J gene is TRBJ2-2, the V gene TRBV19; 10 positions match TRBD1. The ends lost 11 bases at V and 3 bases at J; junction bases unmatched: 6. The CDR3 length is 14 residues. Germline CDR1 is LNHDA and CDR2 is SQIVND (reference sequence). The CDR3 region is CAAGDRGYTGELFF. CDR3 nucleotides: TGTGCCGCAGGGGACAGGGGTTACACCGGGGAGCTGTTTTTT.

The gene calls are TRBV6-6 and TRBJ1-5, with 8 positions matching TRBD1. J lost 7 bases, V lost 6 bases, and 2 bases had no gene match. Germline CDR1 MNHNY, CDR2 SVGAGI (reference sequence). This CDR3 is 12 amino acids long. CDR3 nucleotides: TGTGCCAGCAGACAGGGGGACCAGCCCCAGCATTTT. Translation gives CASRQGDQPQHF.

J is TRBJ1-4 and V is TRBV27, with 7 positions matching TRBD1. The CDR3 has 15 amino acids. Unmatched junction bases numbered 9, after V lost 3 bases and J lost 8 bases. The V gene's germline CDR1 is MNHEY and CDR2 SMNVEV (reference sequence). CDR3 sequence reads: CASSLRPTGFEKLFF. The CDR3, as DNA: TGTGCCAGCAGTTTGCGGCCGACAGGGTTCGAAAAACTGTTTTTT.

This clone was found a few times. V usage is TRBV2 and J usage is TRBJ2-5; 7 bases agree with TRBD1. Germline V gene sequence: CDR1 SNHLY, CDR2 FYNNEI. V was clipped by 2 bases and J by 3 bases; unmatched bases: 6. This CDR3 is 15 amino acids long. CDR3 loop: CASSEIYRGKETQYF. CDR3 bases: TGTGCCAGCAGTGAAATCTACAGGGGAAAAGAGACCCAGTACTTC.

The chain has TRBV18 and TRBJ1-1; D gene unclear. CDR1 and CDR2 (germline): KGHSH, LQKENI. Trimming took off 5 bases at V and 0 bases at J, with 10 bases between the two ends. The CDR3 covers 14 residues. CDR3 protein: CASSAGSMNTEAFF. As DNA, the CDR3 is TGTGCCAGCTCAGCGGGGAGTATGAACACTGAAGCTTTCTTT.

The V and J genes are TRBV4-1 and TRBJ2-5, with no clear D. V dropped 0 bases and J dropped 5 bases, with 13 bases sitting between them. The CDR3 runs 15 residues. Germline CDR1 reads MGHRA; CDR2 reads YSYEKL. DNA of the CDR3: TGCGCCAGCAGCCAAGAGGGCAGAAGGTGGGAGACCCAGTACTTC. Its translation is CASSQEGRRWETQYF.

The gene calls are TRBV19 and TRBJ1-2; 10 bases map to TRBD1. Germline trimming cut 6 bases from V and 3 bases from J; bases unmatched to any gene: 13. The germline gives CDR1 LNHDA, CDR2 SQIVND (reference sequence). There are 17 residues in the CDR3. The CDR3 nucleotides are TGTGCCAGTAGCCTCCTCCTCGACAGGGGGCGTTACTATGGCTACACCTTC. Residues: CASSLLLDRGRYYGYTF.

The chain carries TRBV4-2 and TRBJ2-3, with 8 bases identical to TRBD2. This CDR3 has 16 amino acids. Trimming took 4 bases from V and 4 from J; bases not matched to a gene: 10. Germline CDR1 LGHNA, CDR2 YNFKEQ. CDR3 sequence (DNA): TGTGCCAGCAGCCCACGGGGGGGAGGGCCCGCAGATACGCAGTATTTT. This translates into CASSPRGGGPADTQYF.

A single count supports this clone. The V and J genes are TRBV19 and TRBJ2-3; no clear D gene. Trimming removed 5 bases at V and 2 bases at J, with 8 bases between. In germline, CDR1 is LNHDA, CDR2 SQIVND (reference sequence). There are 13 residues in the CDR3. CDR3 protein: CASSDRNTDTQYF. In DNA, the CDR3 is TGTGCCAGTAGTGATAGAAACACAGATACGCAGTATTTT.

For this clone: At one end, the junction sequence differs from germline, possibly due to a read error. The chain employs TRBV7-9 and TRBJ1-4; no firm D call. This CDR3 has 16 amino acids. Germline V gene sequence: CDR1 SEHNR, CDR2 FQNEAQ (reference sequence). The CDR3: CSSSFDGGATNEKLFF. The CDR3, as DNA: TGTTCCAGCAGCTTCGATGGCGGGGCAACTAATGAAAAACTGTTTTTT.

CDR3: CASRYGYGYTF. The CDR3 bases are TGTGCCAGCCGATACGGCTATGGCTACACCTTC. The V and J genes are TRBV6-6 and TRBJ1-2; no clear D gene. The CDR3 totals 11 residues. The V end was cut by 8 bases, the J end by 4 bases, with 8 bases between. Germline V gene data show CDR1 as MNHNY and CDR2 as SVGAGI (reference sequence).

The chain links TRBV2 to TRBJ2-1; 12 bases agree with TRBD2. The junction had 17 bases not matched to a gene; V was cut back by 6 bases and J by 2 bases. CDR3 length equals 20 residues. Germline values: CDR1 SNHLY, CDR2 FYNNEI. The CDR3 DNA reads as TGTGCCAGCAGGGGAGAGACTAGCGGGGGCTATTCGGGGGCCTACAATGAGCAGTTCTTC. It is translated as CASRGETSGGYSGAYNEQFF. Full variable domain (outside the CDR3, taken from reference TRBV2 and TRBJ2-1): EPEVTQTPSHQVTQMGQEVILRCVPISNHLYFYWYRQILGQKVEFLVSFYNNEISEKSEIFDDQFSVERPDGSNFTLKIRSTKLEDSAMYFCASRGETSGGYSGAYNEQFFGPGTRLTVL.

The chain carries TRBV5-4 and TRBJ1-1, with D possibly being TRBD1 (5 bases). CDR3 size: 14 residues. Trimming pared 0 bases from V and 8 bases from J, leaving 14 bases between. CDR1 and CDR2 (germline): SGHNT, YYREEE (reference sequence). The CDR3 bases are TGTGCCAGCAGCTTGGACGTCAGGGTTAGAGAAGCTTTCTTT. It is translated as CASSLDVRVREAFF.

In DNA form, the CDR3 reads TGTGCCAGCAGTCCCACAGGGGAGACTGGGGCCAACGTCCTGACTTTC. This encodes CASSPTGETGANVLTF. V usage is TRBV6-6 and J usage is TRBJ2-6; 7 nucleotides line up with TRBD1. With 5 bases clipped from V and 2 bases from J, the junction kept 6 bases outside the gene matches. This CDR3 is built from 16 residues. Germline values: CDR1 MNHNY, CDR2 SVGAGI (reference sequence).

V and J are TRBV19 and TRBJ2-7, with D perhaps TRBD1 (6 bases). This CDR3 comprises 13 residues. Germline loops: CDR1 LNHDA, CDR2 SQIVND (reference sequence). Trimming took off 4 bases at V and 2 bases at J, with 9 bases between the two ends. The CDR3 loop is CASSSRGAYEQYF. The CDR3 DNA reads TGTGCCAGTAGTAGCAGGGGAGCCTACGAGCAGTACTTC.

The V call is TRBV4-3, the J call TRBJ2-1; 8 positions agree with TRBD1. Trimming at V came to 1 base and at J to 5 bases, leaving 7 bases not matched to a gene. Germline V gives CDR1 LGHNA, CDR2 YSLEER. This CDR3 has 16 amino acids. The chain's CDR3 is CASSQGTGRGDNEQFF. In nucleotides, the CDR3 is TGCGCCAGCAGCCAAGGGACAGGGCGTGGGGACAATGAGCAGTTCTTC.

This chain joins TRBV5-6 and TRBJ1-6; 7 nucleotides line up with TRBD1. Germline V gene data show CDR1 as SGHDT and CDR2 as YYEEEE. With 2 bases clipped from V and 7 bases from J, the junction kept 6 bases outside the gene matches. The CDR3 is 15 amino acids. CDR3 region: CASSLYRGGNSPLHF. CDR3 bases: TGTGCCAGCAGCTTATACAGGGGAGGCAATTCACCCCTCCACTTT.

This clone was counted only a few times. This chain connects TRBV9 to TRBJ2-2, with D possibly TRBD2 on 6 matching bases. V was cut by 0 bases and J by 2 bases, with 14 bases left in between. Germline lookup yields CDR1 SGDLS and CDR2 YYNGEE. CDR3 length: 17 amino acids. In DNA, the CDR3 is TGTGCCAGCAGCGTAGTGGAGCGGGCTAGTAACACCGGGGAGCTGTTTTTT. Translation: CASSVVERASNTGELFF. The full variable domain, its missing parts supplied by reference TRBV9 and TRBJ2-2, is DSGVTQTPKHLITATGQRVTLRCSPRSGDLSVYWYQQSLDQGLQFLIQYYNGEERAKGNILERFSAQQFPDLHSELNLSSLELGDSALYFCASSVVERASNTGELFFGEGSRLTVL.

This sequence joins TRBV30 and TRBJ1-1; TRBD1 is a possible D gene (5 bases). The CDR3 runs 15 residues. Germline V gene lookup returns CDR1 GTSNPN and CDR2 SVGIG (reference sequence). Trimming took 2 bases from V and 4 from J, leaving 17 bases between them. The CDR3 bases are TGTGCCTGGAGTAGGTCTCCGGAGGGGCTCACTGAAGCTTTCTTT. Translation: CAWSRSPEGLTEAFF.

The CDR3 nucleotides are TGCGCCAGCAGTGAGGGGACAGGGAACTACTACGAGCAGTACTTC. It specifies CASSEGTGNYYEQYF. The chain employs TRBV10-1 and TRBJ2-7; TRBD1 agrees at 9 bases. This CDR3 contains 15 residues. The germline V gene encodes CDR1 WNHNN and CDR2 SYGVQD (reference sequence). J lost 3 bases, V lost 2 bases, and 5 bases had no gene match.

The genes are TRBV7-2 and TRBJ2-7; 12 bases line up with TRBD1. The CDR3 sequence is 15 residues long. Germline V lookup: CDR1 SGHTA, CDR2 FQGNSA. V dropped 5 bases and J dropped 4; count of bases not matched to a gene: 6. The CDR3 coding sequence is TGTGCCAGCAGCGCGGGACAGGGGGCCGGGTACGAGCAGTACTTC. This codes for CASSAGQGAGYEQYF.

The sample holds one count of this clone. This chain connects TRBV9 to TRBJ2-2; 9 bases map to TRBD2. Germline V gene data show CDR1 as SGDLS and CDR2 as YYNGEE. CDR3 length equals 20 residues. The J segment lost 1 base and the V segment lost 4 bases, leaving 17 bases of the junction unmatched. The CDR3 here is CASSIPGGASGALNTGELFF. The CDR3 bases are TGTGCCAGCAGCATCCCGGGGGGGGCTAGCGGGGCCCTGAACACCGGGGAGCTGTTTTTT.

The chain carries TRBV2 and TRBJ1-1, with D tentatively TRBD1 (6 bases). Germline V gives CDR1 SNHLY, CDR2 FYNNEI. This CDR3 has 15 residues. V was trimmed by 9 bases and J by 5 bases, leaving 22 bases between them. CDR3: CASRYGGARQTEAFF. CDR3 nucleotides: TGTGCCAGTCGTTACGGGGGGGCGCGACAAACTGAAGCTTTCTTT.

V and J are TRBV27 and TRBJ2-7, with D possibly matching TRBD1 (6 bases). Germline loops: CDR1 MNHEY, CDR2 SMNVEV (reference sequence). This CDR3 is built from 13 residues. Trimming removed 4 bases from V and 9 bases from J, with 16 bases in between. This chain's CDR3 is CASSYQQGMGQYF. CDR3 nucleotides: TGTGCCAGCAGTTATCAACAGGGAATGGGGCAGTACTTC.

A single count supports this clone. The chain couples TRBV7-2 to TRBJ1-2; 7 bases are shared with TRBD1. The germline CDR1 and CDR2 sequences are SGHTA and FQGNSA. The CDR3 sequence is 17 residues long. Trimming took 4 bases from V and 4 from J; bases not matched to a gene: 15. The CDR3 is CASSSHRDSRAFYGYTF. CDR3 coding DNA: TGTGCCAGCAGCTCGCACCGGGACAGCAGAGCTTTCTATGGCTACACCTTC.